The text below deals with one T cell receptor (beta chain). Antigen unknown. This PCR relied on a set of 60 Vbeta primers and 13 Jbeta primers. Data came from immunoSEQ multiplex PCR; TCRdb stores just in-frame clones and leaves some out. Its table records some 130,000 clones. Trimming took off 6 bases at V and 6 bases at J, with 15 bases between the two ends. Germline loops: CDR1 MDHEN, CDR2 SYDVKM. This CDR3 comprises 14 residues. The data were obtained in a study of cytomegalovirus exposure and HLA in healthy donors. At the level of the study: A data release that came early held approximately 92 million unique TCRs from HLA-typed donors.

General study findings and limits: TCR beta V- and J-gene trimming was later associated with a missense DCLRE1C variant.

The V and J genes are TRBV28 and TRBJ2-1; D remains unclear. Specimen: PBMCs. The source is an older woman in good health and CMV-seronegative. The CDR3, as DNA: TGTGCCAGCAGCTCACCGGGTTCAGCCAATGAGCAGTTCTTC. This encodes CASSSPGSANEQFF.